These T cell receptor beta chains were read from a single sample in a study of PD-1 blockade in mismatch repair-deficient tumors. Some clones are missing from TCRdb's copy, which holds only in-frame ones; the method was immunoSEQ multiplex PCR. The table includes under 150,000 clones, roughly 86% detected once. Sequenced material: peripheral blood, taken 44 weeks after starting pembrolizumab. The source is an adult with mismatch repair-deficient cancer. The conserved cysteine and the conserved F or W are not part of the CDR3 here. Expanded clones get a size class; other rows say once, few or many, or leave the size out.

clone size	V gene	J gene	CDR3 protein
.	TRBV2	TRBJ2-1	ASGGSRDEQF
.	TRBV5-1	TRBJ2-7	ASNLRGRPYEQY
.	TRBV10-3	TRBJ1-1	ATGQTLNTEAF
.	TRBV4-2	TRBJ2-1	ASSQDYGQINEQF
.	TRBV2	TRBJ2-7	ASSYSGYEQY
once	TRBV28	TRBJ2-7	ASQGTGEGYEQY
.	TRBV28	TRBJ2-5	ASSSRVMEETQY
.	TRBV29-1	TRBJ1-2	SVPGQGFHYGYT
.	TRBV5-6	TRBJ2-7	ASSPGARAYEQY
.	TRBV6-1	TRBJ1-3	ASSVGSSGNTIY
.	TRBV27	TRBJ1-4	ASSPTGGLGEKLF
.	TRBV6-6	TRBJ2-3	ASAWASSSTDTQY
.	TRBV30	TRBJ2-7	AWTLGAYEQY
once	TRBV27	TRBJ2-3	ASSLSWQQANTQY
.	TRBV6-1	TRBJ2-1	ASSEVGQISGRIWYLDEQF
.	TRBV14	TRBJ1-2	ASSPNIRGDYGYT
.	TRBV5-4	TRBJ2-3	ASSPRGDADTQY
.	TRBV30	TRBJ1-5	AWSVGQPQH
.	TRBV19	TRBJ1-2	ASTTGTRGYT
few	TRBV7-2	TRBJ2-6	ASSPALRRLSGANVLT
.	TRBV25-1	TRBJ2-7	ASSEWETSGRAHYEQY
.	TRBV6-5	TRBJ2-6	ASRQGGSVANVLT
.	TRBV18	TRBJ2-2	ASSPFPAGQGGTGELF
.	TRBV29-1	TRBJ2-5	SVEGLTRLAASGETQY
.	TRBV4-1	TRBJ2-1	ASSQDRGTSGTGANEQF
.	TRBV29-1	TRBJ2-7	SAGGLVGEQY
.	TRBV13	TRBJ2-7	ASSLAPRDRTYEQY
.	TRBV13	TRBJ2-7	ASSWGQGNYEQY
few	TRBV7-3	TRBJ1-1	ASRRSENTEAF
.	TRBV28	TRBJ2-7	ASSLTETYEQY
.	TRBV6-6	TRBJ1-5	ASKTTGGHQPQH
.	TRBV7-2	TRBJ2-5	ASSLGGQRQETQY
.	TRBV27	TRBJ2-7	APRGARGSGGYEQY
.	TRBV5-1	TRBJ2-1	ASSLGLAGAHYNEQF
.	TRBV13	TRBJ2-1	ASSPSDNEQF
.	TRBV5-1	TRBJ2-4	ASSSVPGKNIQY
.	TRBV7-2	TRBJ2-5	ASSPRGRQETQY
.	TRBV30	TRBJ1-4	AWGHRGRISEKLF
.	TRBV27	TRBJ2-1	ASSFLGTSGRDEQF
.	TRBV7-2	.	ASSPSTSGYEQY